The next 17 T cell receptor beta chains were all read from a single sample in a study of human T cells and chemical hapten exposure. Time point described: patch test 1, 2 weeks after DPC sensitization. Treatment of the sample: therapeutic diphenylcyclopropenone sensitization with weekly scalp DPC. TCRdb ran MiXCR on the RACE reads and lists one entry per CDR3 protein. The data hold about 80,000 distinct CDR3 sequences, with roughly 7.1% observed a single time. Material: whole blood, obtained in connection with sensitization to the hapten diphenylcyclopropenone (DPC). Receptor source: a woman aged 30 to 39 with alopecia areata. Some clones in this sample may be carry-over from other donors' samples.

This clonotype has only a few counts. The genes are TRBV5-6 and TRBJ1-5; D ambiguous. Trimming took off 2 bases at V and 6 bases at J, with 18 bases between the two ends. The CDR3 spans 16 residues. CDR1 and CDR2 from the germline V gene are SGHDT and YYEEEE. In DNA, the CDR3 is TGTGCCAGCAGCTTATCCAGAGCATCGTACAGTCAGCCCCAGCATTTT. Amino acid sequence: CASSLSRASYSQPQHF.

CDR3 region: CATSSPLAGGADTQYF. The DNA for the CDR3 is TGTGCCACCAGCTCCCCCCTAGCGGGGGGGGCAGATACGCAGTATTTT. The V gene is TRBV24-1, the J gene TRBJ2-3; 12 positions agree with TRBD2. This CDR3 is 16 amino acids long. V shed 7 bases, J shed 4 bases, and the junction held 8 bases outside the gene matches. Germline CDR1 and CDR2: KGHDR and SFDVKD.

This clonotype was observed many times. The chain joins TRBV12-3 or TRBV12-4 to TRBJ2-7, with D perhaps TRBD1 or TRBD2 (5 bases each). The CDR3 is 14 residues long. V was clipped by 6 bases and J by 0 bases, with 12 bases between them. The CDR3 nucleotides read TGTGCCAGCAGGAGAAGGGACGTCTCCTACGAGCAGTACTTC. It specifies CASRRRDVSYEQYF.

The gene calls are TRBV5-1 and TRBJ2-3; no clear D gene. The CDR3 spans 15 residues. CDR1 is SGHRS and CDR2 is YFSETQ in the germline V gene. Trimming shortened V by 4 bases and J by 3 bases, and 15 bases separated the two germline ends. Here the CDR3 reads CASSPGRARTDTQYF. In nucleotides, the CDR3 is TGCGCCAGCAGCCCCGGACGAGCTAGGACAGATACGCAGTATTTT. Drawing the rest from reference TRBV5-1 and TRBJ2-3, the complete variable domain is KAGVTQTPRYLIKTRGQQVTLSCSPISGHRSVSWYQQTPGQGLQFLFEYFSETQRNKGNFPGRFSGRQFSNSRSEMNVSTLELGDSALYLCASSPGRARTDTQYFGPGTRLTVL.

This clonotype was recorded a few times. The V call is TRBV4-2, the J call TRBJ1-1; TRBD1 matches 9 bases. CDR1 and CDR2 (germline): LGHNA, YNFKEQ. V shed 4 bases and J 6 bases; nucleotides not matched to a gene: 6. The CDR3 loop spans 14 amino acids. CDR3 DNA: TGTGCCAGCAGCCGATTACAGGGGGCGTCTGAAGCTTTCTTT. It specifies CASSRLQGASEAFF.

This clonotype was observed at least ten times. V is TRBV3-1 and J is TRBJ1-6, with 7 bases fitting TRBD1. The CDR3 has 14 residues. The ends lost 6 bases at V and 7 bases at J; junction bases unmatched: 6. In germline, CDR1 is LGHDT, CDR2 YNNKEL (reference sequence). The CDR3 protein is CASRPTGDNSPLHF. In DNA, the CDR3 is TGTGCCAGCAGGCCCACAGGGGACAATTCACCCCTCCACTTT.

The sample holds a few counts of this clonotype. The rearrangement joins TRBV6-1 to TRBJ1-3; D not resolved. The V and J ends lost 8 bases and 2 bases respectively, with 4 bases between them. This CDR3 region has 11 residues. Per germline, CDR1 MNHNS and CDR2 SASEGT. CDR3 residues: CASAPGNTIYF. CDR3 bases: TGTGCCAGCGCACCTGGAAACACCATATATTTT.

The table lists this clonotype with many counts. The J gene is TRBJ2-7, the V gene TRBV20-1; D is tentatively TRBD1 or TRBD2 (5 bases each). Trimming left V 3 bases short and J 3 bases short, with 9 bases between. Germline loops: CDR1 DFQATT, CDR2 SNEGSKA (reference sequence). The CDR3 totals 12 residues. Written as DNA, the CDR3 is TGCAGTGCTAGCGGGGCACGCTACGAGCAGTACTTC. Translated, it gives CSASGARYEQYF.

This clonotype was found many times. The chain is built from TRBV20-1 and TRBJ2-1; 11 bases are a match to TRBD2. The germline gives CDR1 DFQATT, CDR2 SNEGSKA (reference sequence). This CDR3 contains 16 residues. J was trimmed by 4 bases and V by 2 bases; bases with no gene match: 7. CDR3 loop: CSARTSSGGPYNEQFF. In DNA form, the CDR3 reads TGCAGTGCTAGAACGTCTAGCGGGGGGCCGTACAATGAGCAGTTCTTC.

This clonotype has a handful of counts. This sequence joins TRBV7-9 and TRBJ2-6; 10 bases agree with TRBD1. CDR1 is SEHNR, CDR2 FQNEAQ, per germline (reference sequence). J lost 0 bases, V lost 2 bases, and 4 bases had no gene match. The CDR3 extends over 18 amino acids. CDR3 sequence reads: CASSLKGQGFSGANVLTF. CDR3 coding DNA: TGTGCCAGCAGCTTAAAGGGACAGGGGTTCTCTGGGGCCAACGTCCTGACTTTC. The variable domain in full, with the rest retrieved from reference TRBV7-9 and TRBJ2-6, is DTGVSQNPRHKITKRGQNVTFRCDPISEHNRLYWYRQTLGQGPEFLTYFQNEAQLEKSRLLSDRFSAERPKGSFSTLEIQRTEQGDSAMYLCASSLKGQGFSGANVLTFGAGSRLTVL.

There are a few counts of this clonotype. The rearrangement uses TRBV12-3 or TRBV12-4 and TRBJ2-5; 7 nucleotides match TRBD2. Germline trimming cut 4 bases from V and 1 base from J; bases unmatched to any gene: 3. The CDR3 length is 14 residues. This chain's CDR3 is CASSSSSGQETQYF. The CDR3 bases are TGTGCCAGCAGTTCATCTAGCGGCCAAGAGACCCAGTACTTC.

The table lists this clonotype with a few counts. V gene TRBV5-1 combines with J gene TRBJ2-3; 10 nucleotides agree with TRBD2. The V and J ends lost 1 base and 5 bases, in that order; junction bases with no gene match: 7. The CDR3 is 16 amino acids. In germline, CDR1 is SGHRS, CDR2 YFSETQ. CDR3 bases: TGCGCCAGCAGCTTGATTCCGCCTAGCGGGGGAGATACGCAGTATTTT. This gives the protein CASSLIPPSGGDTQYF.

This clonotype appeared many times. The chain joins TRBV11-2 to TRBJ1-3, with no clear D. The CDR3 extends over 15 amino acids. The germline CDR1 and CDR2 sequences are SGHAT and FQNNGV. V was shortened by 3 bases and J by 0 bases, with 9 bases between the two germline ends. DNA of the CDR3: TGTGCCAGCAGCTTGCGGCAAAGCTCTGGAAACACCATATATTTT. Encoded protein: CASSLRQSSGNTIYF.

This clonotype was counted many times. The CDR3 spells CASREDRGPLRTDTQYF. The CDR3 DNA follows: TGTGCCAGCAGAGAGGACAGGGGGCCCCTTCGCACAGATACGCAGTATTTT. The V gene is TRBV6-1, the J gene TRBJ2-3; 11 nucleotides align to TRBD1. Unmatched junction bases numbered 9, after V lost 6 bases and J lost 1 base. Germline V lookup: CDR1 MNHNS, CDR2 SASEGT. The CDR3 has 17 residues.

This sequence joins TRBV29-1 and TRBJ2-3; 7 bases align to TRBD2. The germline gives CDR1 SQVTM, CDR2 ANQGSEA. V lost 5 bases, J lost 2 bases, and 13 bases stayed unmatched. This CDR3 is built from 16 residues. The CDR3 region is CSVLAGESSYTDTQYF. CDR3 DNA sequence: TGCAGCGTTCTGGCGGGGGAATCTTCCTACACAGATACGCAGTATTTT.

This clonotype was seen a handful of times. Written as DNA, the CDR3 is TGTGCCAGCAGTCTATCTAAGGAAGGGAGGAATAATTCACCCCTCCACTTT. It encodes CASSLSKEGRNNSPLHF. The gene calls are TRBV2 and TRBJ1-6; D remains ambiguous. V was cut by 5 bases and J by 5 bases, with 19 bases left in between. In germline, CDR1 is SNHLY, CDR2 FYNNEI. The CDR3 length is 17 residues.

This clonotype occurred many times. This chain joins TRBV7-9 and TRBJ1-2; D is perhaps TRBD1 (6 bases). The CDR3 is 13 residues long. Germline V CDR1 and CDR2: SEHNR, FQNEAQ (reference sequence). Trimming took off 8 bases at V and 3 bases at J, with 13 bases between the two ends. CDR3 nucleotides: TGTGCCAGCGGAGAGGGGGGTGACTATGGCTACACCTTC. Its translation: CASGEGGDYGYTF.